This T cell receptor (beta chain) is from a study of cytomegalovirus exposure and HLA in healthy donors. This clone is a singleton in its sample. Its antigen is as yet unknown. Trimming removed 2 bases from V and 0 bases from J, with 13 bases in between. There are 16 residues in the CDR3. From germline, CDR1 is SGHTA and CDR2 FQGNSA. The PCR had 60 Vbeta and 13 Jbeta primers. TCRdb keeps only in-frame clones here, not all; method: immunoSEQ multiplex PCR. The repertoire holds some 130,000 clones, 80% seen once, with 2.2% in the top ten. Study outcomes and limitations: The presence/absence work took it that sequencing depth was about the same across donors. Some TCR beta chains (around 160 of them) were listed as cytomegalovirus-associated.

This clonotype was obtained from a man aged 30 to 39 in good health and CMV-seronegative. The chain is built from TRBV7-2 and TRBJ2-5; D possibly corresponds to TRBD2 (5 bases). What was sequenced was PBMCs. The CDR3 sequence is CASSLSVTGYQETQYF. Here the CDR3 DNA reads TGTGCCAGCAGCTTATCCGTAACGGGGTACCAAGAGACCCAGTACTTC.